This TCR beta chain was sequenced in a study of T cells in Graves' hyperthyroidism and ophthalmopathy. Trimming pared 0 bases from V and 6 bases from J, leaving 7 bases between. The length of the CDR3 is 13 residues. CDR1 and CDR2 from the germline V gene are SGHRS and YFSETQ. This clonotype has a count of ten or more. The antigen remains undetermined. Those patients with uncontrolled infection, other autoimmune disease, pregnancy or lactation were excluded. The diagnostic basis comprised clinical symptoms, serum thyroxine and TRAb, thyroid ultrasound and orbital computed tomography. This sample holds PBMCs from under 11 ml fresh peripheral blood. General observations from the study: Appearing also in blood were most of the thyroid clonotypes expanded above 0.001.

The source material, RNA transcripts, was used to amplify TCR beta CDR3 regions. HTBI primers were employed in a first-round RT-PCR of the TCR CDR3. A single record per CDR3 protein comes from TCRdb applying MiXCR to the multiplex PCR reads. Among 400,000 to 500,000 distinct CDR3 sequences listed, about an eighth were seen once. The sequencing input was blood. This chain uses TRBV5-1 with TRBJ2-1, with D perhaps matching TRBD1 or TRBD2 (5 bases each). This receptor was taken from a woman younger than 30 with Graves' hyperthyroidism. The CDR3 reads CASSLARGNEQFF. The CDR3 coding sequence is TGCGCCAGCAGCTTGGCGAGGGGCAATGAGCAGTTCTTC.